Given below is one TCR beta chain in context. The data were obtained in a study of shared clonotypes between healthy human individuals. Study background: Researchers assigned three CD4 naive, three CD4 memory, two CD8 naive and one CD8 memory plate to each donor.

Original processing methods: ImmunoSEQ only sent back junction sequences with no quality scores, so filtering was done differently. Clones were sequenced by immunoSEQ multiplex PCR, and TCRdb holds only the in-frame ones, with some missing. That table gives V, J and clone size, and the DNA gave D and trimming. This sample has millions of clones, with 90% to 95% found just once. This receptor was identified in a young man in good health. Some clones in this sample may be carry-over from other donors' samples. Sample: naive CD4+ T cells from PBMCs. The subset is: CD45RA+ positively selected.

CDR3 bases: TGTGCCAGCAGCCAACCCGGGGGACACAATGAGCAGTTCTTC. Translating gives CASSQPGGHNEQFF. This rearrangement joins TRBV9 to TRBJ2-1; perhaps TRBD2 as D (6 bases). From germline, CDR1 is SGDLS and CDR2 YYNGEE. The ends were cut back, 4 bases at V and 5 bases at J, with 13 bases in the middle. CDR3 length: 14 residues.